This T cell receptor (beta chain) came from a study of blood T cells in healthy people across ages. On the study more broadly: Using template switching, researchers captured about one barcoded beta molecule for each two T cells.

The CDR3 length is 15 residues. Germline loops: CDR1 DFQATT, CDR2 SNEGSKA (reference sequence). V was shortened by 1 base and J by 7 bases, with 17 bases between the two germline ends. Whole-study results and caveats: Shifts in expanded clonotypes may have been confounded by donor CMV status, which was unknown.

A J-beta primer mix and a sample-barcoded 5' primer were used in a second PCR of about 6 to 12 cycles. TCRdb processed the 5' RACE reads anew with MiXCR; each CDR3 protein has one entry. Among hundreds of thousands of distinct CDR3 sequences listed, 25% were seen once. Comment on this clonotype: The antigen remains unidentified.

These data also formed part of another study, on T cells of mothers and their children. As that study records: At a rate of about 1.5 ug per 15 ul, cDNA synthesis received all of the extracted RNA. The second PCR used the M1S primer, and this primer added sample barcodes and 2-4 random nucleotides.

This rearrangement joins TRBV20-1 to TRBJ2-1; D tentatively fits TRBD1 or TRBD2 (6 bases each). The source material was blood. This receptor was identified in a boy between 10 and 17 years old in good health. The CDR3 DNA is TGCAGTGCTAGAGGGGGGGCGTGGGAACATAATGAGCAGTTCTTC. Its translation is CSARGGAWEHNEQFF.